Given below is one T cell receptor (beta chain) in context. Profiling relied on immunoSEQ multiplex PCR, and the TCRdb table lists in-frame clones only, not all of them. Of roughly 250,000 clones in the sample, 75% to 90% are singletons; the top ten hold 2.4%. This record comes from a study of blood T cell repertoires in COVID-19. Allocation to cohorts depended on clinical history reported by the participants. Either two negative PCRs, clearance, or symptom resolution qualified Cohort 3 donors as recovered. CDR3 length equals 15 residues. The germline V gene has CDR1 MDHEN and CDR2 SYDVKM. V lost 6 bases and J lost 5, with 19 bases in between.

The chain combines TRBV28 with TRBJ2-5; a weak D match, TRBD2 (5 bases). This TCR was recovered from a woman younger than 35 who had recovered from COVID-19. Sequencing was done on a sample of PBMCs or T cells enriched from blood (not recorded which). The CDR3 loop is CASSRRGVGRETQYF. As DNA, the CDR3 is TGTGCCAGCAGCCGCCGGGGAGTTGGACGCGAGACCCAGTACTTC.